This entry is about one TCR beta chain. The length of the CDR3 is 16 residues. CDR1 is KGHDR, CDR2 SFDVKD, per germline. The ends lost 3 bases at V and 7 bases at J; junction bases unmatched: 9. Method: immunoSEQ multiplex PCR; TCRdb's copy keeps in-frame clones and lacks some. This sample has 90,000 or so clones, with 85% to 90% found just once. The record originates from a study of control samples from healthy donors and cancer patients. The J gene is TRBJ2-1, the V gene TRBV24-1; 9 positions match TRBD1. The specimen sequenced was blood. The clonotype originates from a woman aged 45-65 years in good health. The CDR3 DNA reads as TGTGCCACCAGTGATGGCGGGACAGGGAGTGGGAATGAGCAGTTCTTC. Amino acids: CATSDGGTGSGNEQFF.